Here is one TCR beta chain with its context. PCR employed 60 Vbeta and 13 Jbeta primers. Data came from immunoSEQ multiplex PCR; TCRdb stores just in-frame clones and leaves some out. Of 150,000 to 200,000 clones in the sample, approximately 80% were seen once. V was pared by 4 bases and J by 0 bases, with 4 bases of the junction left unmatched. The CDR3 has 17 residues. CDR1 is SGHRS and CDR2 is YFSETQ in the germline V gene. This entry belongs to a study of cytomegalovirus exposure and HLA in healthy donors. The chain joins TRBV5-1 to TRBJ2-3; 14 bases agree with TRBD2. This receptor was obtained from a man aged 60 to 69 in good health and CMV-seronegative. The sequencing input was PBMCs. CDR3 sequence reads: CASSLGTSGGSTDTQYF. The CDR3 nucleotides are TGCGCCAGCAGCCTCGGGACTAGCGGGGGTAGCACAGATACGCAGTATTTT.